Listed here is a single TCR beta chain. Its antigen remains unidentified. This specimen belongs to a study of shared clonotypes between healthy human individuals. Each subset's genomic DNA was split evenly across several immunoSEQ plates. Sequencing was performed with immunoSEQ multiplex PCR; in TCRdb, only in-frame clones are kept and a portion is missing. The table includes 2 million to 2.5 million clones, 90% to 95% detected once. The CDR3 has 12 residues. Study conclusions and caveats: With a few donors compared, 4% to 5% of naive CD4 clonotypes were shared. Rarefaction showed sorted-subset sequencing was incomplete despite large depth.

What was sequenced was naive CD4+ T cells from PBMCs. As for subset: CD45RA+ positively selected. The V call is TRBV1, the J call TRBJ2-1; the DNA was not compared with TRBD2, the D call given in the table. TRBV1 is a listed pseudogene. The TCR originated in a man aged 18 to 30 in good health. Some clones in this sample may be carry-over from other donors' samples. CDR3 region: CTSRLVYNEQFF. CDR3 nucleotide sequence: TGCACCAGCAGACTAGTTTACAATGAGCAGTTCTTC.